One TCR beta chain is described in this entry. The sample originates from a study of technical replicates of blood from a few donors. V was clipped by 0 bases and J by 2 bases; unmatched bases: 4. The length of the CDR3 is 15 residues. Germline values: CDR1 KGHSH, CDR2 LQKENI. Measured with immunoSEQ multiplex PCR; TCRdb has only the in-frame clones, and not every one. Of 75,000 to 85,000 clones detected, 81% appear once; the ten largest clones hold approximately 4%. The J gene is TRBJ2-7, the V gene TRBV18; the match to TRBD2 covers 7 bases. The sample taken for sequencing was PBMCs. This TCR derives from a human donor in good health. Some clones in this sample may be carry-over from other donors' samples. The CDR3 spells CASSPPNSGPYEQYF. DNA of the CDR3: TGTGCCAGCTCACCACCTAATAGCGGGCCCTACGAGCAGTACTTC.